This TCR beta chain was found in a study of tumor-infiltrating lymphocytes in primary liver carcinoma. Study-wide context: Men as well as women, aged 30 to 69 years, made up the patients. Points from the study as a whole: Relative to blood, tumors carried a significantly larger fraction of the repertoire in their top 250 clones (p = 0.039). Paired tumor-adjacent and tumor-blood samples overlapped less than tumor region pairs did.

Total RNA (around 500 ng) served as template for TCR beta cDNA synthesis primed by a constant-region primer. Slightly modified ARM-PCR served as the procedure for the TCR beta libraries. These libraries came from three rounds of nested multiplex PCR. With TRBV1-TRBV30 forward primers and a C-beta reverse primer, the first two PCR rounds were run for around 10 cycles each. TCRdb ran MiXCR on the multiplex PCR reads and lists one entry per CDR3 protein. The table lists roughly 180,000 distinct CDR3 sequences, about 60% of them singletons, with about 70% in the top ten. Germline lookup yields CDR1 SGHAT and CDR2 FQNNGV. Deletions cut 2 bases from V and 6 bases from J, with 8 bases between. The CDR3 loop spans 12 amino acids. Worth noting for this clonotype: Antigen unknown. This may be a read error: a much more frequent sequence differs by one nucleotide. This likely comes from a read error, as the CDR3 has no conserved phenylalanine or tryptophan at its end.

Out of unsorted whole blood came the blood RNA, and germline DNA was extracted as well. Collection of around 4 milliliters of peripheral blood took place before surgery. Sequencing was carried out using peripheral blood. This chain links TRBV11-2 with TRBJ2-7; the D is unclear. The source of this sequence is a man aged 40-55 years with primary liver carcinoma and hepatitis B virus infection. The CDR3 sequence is CASSLRTFEQYY. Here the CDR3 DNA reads TGTGCCAGCAGCTTAAGGACGTTCGAGCAGTACTAC.